This T cell receptor (beta chain) is from a study of T cell responses to AZD1222 COVID-19 vaccine. Study findings and constraints: Spike was spanned by vaccine-associated CD4 TCRs, with dominance at 160-218 and 743-854. Baseline antibody screening turned up just five to seven seropositive AZD1222 recipients.

CDR3 length: 12 residues. Germline CDR1 KGHDR, CDR2 SFDVKD. V shed 3 bases and J shed 8 bases, with 9 bases lying between them. Worth noting for this clone: Its matching antigen is unknown.

Repertoires were generated with immunoSEQ multiplex PCR, while TCRdb's copy carries only in-frame clones and drops some. The sample shows about 120,000 clones, 80% to 90% of them seen only once. The V gene is TRBV24-1, the J gene TRBJ1-2; D is unclear. The clonotype was recovered from an adult in good health. The input for sequencing was peripheral blood, taken on day 0 of AZD1222 vaccination. CDR3 region: CATSDTERGYTF. The CDR3 DNA follows: TGTGCCACCAGTGATACGGAGAGGGGCTACACCTTC.